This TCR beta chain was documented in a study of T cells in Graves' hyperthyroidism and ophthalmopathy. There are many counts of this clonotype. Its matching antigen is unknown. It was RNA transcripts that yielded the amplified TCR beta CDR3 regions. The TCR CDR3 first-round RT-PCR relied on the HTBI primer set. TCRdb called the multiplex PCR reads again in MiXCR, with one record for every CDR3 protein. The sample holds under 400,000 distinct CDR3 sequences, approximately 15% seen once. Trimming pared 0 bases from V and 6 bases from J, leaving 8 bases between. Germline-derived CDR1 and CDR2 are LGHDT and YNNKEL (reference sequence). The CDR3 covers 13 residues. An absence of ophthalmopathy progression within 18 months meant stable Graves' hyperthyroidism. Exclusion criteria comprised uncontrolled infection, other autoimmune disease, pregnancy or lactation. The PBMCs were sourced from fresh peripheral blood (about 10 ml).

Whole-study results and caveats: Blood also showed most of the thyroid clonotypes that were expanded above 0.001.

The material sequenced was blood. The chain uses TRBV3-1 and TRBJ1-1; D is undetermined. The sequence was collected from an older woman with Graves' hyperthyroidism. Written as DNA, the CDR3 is TGTGCCAGCAGCCAAGAGGAACCACCTGAAGCTTTCTTT. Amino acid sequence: CASSQEEPPEAFF.